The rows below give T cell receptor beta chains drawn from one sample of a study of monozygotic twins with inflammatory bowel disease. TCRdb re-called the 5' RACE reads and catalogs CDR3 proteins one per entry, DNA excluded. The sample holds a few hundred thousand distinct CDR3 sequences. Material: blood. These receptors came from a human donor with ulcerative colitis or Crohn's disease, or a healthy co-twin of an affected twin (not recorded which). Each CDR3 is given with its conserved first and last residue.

CDR3aa: CSARDPLASGSSYNEQFF
v_gene: TRBV20-1
j_gene: TRBJ2-1

CDR3aa: CSARELRLAKNIQYF
v_gene: TRBV20-1
j_gene: TRBJ2-4

CDR3aa: CATSDPLGSSYNEQFF
v_gene: TRBV24-1
j_gene: TRBJ2-1

CDR3aa: CASSPSDRVPNEQFF
v_gene: TRBV7-9
j_gene: TRBJ2-1

CDR3aa: CSASFRVTSASYEQYF
v_gene: TRBV20-1
j_gene: TRBJ2-7

CDR3aa: CASSYTGTTNSPLHF
v_gene: TRBV12-3/TRBV12-4
j_gene: TRBJ1-6

CDR3aa: CASSLDATGANVLTF
v_gene: TRBV11-2
j_gene: TRBJ2-6

CDR3aa: CATSRLTAGGPKNIQYF
v_gene: TRBV15
j_gene: TRBJ2-4

CDR3aa: CASSQVPLAGPNTGELFF
v_gene: TRBV4-1
j_gene: TRBJ2-2

CDR3aa: CASSLGLAGRETQYF
v_gene: TRBV7-2
j_gene: TRBJ2-5

CDR3aa: CSVDLPTGNYGYTF
v_gene: TRBV29-1
j_gene: TRBJ1-2

CDR3aa: CASSLKFGGSAAYEQYF
v_gene: TRBV5-1
j_gene: TRBJ2-7

CDR3aa: CASSRSSPSSYNEQFF
v_gene: TRBV7-9
j_gene: TRBJ2-1

CDR3aa: CASSVDRVGDEQYF
v_gene: TRBV10-2
j_gene: TRBJ2-7

CDR3aa: CSAPTRLAGGSDEQFF
v_gene: TRBV20-1
j_gene: TRBJ2-1

CDR3aa: CASSPTGVSYQPQHF
v_gene: TRBV19
j_gene: TRBJ1-5

CDR3aa: CASSLYRGQGEAFF
v_gene: TRBV7-9
j_gene: TRBJ1-1

CDR3aa: CASATGQPGNGYTF
v_gene: TRBV5-1
j_gene: TRBJ1-2

CDR3aa: CAWIGTRTSGKTLFF
v_gene: TRBV30
j_gene: TRBJ2-1

CDR3aa: CSALPGAATDTQYF
v_gene: TRBV20-1
j_gene: TRBJ2-3

CDR3aa: CASKANSNQPQHF
v_gene: TRBV19
j_gene: TRBJ1-5

CDR3aa: CSALERSGGSTDTQYF
v_gene: TRBV20-1
j_gene: TRBJ2-3

CDR3aa: CAITRSGQGAHGNTIYF
v_gene: TRBV10-3
j_gene: TRBJ1-3

CDR3aa: CASSELHGNTIYF
v_gene: TRBV2
j_gene: TRBJ1-3

CDR3aa: CASSFGLAGGPYNEQFF
v_gene: TRBV7-8
j_gene: TRBJ2-1

CDR3aa: CASSNRRVSYEQYF
v_gene: TRBV7-2
j_gene: TRBJ2-7

CDR3aa: CASSLDLHVRGEQFF
v_gene: TRBV5-1
j_gene: TRBJ2-1